This T cell receptor (beta chain) stems from a study of PD-1 blockade in classical Hodgkin lymphoma. Data came from immunoSEQ multiplex PCR; TCRdb stores just in-frame clones and leaves some out. The sample consists of around 30,000 clones, about 82% of them appearing once. Germline values: CDR1 LNHDA, CDR2 SQIVND (reference sequence). Trimming shortened V by 8 bases and J by 2 bases, and 11 bases separated the two germline ends. This CDR3 contains 13 residues. Time point of the sample: cycle 4 day 1 (C4D1), after more than five weeks of nivolumab. Relapse after autologous stem cell transplantation occurred in every patient, and brentuximab vedotin exposure varied. Each best response was a complete response, a partial response or progressive disease.

This sequence was found in a human donor with classical Hodgkin lymphoma. The material sequenced was peripheral blood mononuclear cells (PBMCs), taken before the fourth cycle of nivolumab. V and J are TRBV19 and TRBJ2-3, with D tentatively TRBD1 (6 bases). For the CDR3, the DNA is TGTGCCAGTTCTGGACAGCTCACAGATACGCAGTATTTT. Protein: CASSGQLTDTQYF.